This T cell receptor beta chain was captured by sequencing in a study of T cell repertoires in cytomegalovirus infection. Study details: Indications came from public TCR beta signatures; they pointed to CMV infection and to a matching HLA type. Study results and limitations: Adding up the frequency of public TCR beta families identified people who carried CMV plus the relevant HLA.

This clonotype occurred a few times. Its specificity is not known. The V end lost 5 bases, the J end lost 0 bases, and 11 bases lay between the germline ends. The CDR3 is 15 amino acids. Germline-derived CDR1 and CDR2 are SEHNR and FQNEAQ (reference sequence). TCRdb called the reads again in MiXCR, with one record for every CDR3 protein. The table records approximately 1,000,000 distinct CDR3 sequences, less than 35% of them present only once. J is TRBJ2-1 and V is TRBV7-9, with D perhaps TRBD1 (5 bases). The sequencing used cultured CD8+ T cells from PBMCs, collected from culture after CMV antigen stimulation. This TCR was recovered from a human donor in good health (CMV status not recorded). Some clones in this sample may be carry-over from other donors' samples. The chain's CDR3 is CASSPGHSSYNEQFF. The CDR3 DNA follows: TGTGCCAGCAGCCCCGGACATAGCTCCTACAATGAGCAGTTCTTC.